The rows below give T cell receptor beta chains drawn from one sample of a study of T cells in Graves' hyperthyroidism and ophthalmopathy. MiXCR, applied by TCRdb to the multiplex PCR reads, yields one record per CDR3 protein. Of about 840,000 distinct CDR3 sequences in the sample, 38% were seen once. Input material: blood. The receptors were gathered from a man between 18 and 35 years old with Graves' hyperthyroidism. Both conserved end residues are part of each CDR3. The D gene is left open where the match is weak. For some rows the clone size is stated as once, few or many, or as a class when expanded; others skip it.

abundance: many; d_gene: -; j_gene: TRBJ2-7; v_gene: TRBV29-1; CDR3nt: TGCAGCGTTGAATTAGACAGGAGCTCCTACGAGCAGTACTTC; CDR3aa: CSVELDRSSYEQYF
abundance: -; d_gene: -; j_gene: TRBJ2-6; v_gene: TRBV12-3/TRBV12-4; CDR3nt: TGTGCCAGCAGTTTTCCGGGGAACGCTGGGGCCAACGTCCTGACTTTC; CDR3aa: CASSFPGNAGANVLTF
abundance: -; d_gene: -; j_gene: TRBJ1-5; v_gene: TRBV2; CDR3nt: TGTGCCATCAGTGAGTCCGGTTTCGGGAGCAATCAGCCCCAGCATTTT; CDR3aa: CAISESGFGSNQPQHF
abundance: many; d_gene: TRBD1; j_gene: TRBJ1-4; v_gene: TRBV20-1; CDR3nt: TGCAGTGCCCGATTTGACAGGGTGGGTGAAAAACTGTTTTTT; CDR3aa: CSARFDRVGEKLFF
abundance: many; d_gene: TRBD2; j_gene: TRBJ2-7; v_gene: TRBV20-1; CDR3nt: TGCAGTGCTAGATTAGCGGGAGTACCCGAGCAGTACTTC; CDR3aa: CSARLAGVPEQYF
abundance: -; d_gene: TRBD2; j_gene: TRBJ2-2; v_gene: TRBV7-9; CDR3nt: TGTGCCAACATATTACGGGGGACTAGCACCGGGGAGCTGTTTTTT; CDR3aa: CANILRGTSTGELFF
abundance: -; d_gene: -; j_gene: TRBJ2-2; v_gene: TRBV9; CDR3nt: TGTGCCAGCAGCGGGGGGAGTTGGGCCGGGGAGCTGTTTTTT; CDR3aa: CASSGGSWAGELFF
abundance: many; d_gene: -; j_gene: TRBJ2-5; v_gene: TRBV7-2; CDR3nt: TGTGCCAGCAGCCCCCGCGGACCTCGGACCCAGTACTTC; CDR3aa: CASSPRGPRTQYF
abundance: -; d_gene: TRBD1; j_gene: TRBJ1-3; v_gene: TRBV15; CDR3nt: TGTGCCACCAGCAGAGAACGACAGGGGGCAGATGACATATATTTT; CDR3aa: CATSRERQGADDIYF
abundance: few; d_gene: TRBD1; j_gene: TRBJ1-2; v_gene: TRBV19; CDR3nt: TGTGCCAGTAGTAACCACCCGGACAGGGGAGAAAGGAATGGCTACACCTTC; CDR3aa: CASSNHPDRGERNGYTF
abundance: many; d_gene: -; j_gene: TRBJ1-1; v_gene: TRBV5-1; CDR3nt: TGCGCCAGCAGCTTGGCCGCGGGGTTGAACACTGAAGCTTTCTTT; CDR3aa: CASSLAAGLNTEAFF
abundance: -; d_gene: -; j_gene: TRBJ2-2; v_gene: TRBV7-2; CDR3nt: TGTGCCAGCAGCTCAAGTTCAAGGGCGAACACCGGGGAGCTGTTTTTT; CDR3aa: CASSSSSRANTGELFF
abundance: -; d_gene: -; j_gene: TRBJ1-2; v_gene: TRBV11-2; CDR3nt: TGTGCCAGCAGCCCCCGCACCTCCCTGGCGGGCTACACCTTC; CDR3aa: CASSPRTSLAGYTF
abundance: many; d_gene: -; j_gene: TRBJ1-2; v_gene: TRBV12-3/TRBV12-4; CDR3nt: TGTGCCAGCACCCCTTGGGACAACTATGGCTACACCTTC; CDR3aa: CASTPWDNYGYTF
abundance: -; d_gene: TRBD1; j_gene: TRBJ1-2; v_gene: TRBV9; CDR3nt: TGTGCCAGCAGCGCGGGACAGGGATTCGGTGGCTACACCTTC; CDR3aa: CASSAGQGFGGYTF
abundance: -; d_gene: -; j_gene: TRBJ2-6; v_gene: TRBV7-2; CDR3nt: TGTGCCAGCAGCCTCGACCGGACCGCGAACACTGAAGCTTTC; CDR3aa: CASSLDRTANTEAF
abundance: -; d_gene: -; j_gene: TRBJ2-5; v_gene: TRBV2; CDR3nt: TGTGCCAGCAGTGAAACGCTGACTCAAGAGACCCAGTACTTC; CDR3aa: CASSETLTQETQYF
abundance: many; d_gene: -; j_gene: TRBJ2-5; v_gene: TRBV10-2; CDR3nt: TGCGCCAGCAGTGACAGGGAAGTAGAGACCCAGTACTTC; CDR3aa: CASSDREVETQYF
abundance: many; d_gene: TRBD1; j_gene: TRBJ2-7; v_gene: TRBV9; CDR3nt: TGTGCCAGCAGCGCACAGGGGTCTGGCGAGCAGTACTTC; CDR3aa: CASSAQGSGEQYF
abundance: -; d_gene: -; j_gene: TRBJ1-6; v_gene: TRBV7-2; CDR3nt: TGTGCCAGCAGCCAAGAGTTAGCATCTTCACCCCTCCACTTT; CDR3aa: CASSQELASSPLHF
abundance: many; d_gene: -; j_gene: TRBJ2-7; v_gene: TRBV19; CDR3nt: TGTGCCAGTAGTCCGGGACGGAGCTACGAGCAGTACTTC; CDR3aa: CASSPGRSYEQYF
abundance: -; d_gene: -; j_gene: TRBJ1-4; v_gene: TRBV6-2/TRBV6-3; CDR3nt: TGTGCCAGCAGTTCCTCCCGCCATGAAAAACTGTTTTTT; CDR3aa: CASSSSRHEKLFF